A single sample gave rise to the 28 T cell receptor beta chains below, sequenced in a study of glioma-infiltrating T cells. TCR alpha and beta CDR3 regions were amplified from RNA using iRepertoire nested multiplex PCR. MiXCR, run by TCRdb on the multiplex PCR reads, gives a single entry per CDR3 protein. The sample has around 93,000 distinct CDR3 sequences; around 40% are singletons. The specimen was glioma tissue, nonneoplastic brain tissue, or PBMCs (not recorded which). Receptors were obtained from a human donor with low-grade glioma or glioblastoma, undergoing nonglioma brain surgery, or in good health (not recorded which).

With regard to this clonotype: An end of the junction does not agree with germline; a read error may underlie this. The genes are TRBV6-1 and TRBJ2-1; the D gene is possibly TRBD2 (5 bases). Per the germline V gene, CDR1 is MNHNS and CDR2 is SASEGT. The CDR3 is 17 amino acids. The CDR3 DNA reads TGTGACAGCAGTCCCCGCGGGTGGGAAGGCATGGGCGATAAGCAGTTCTTC. Amino acids: CDSSPRGWEGMGDKQFF.

There are many counts of this clonotype. The chain joins TRBV2 to TRBJ2-2; D possibly corresponds to TRBD2 (6 bases). The length of the CDR3 is 14 residues. V lost 8 bases, J lost 1 base, and 11 bases lay in between. Germline V gives CDR1 SNHLY, CDR2 FYNNEI. CDR3 nucleotides: TGTGCCAGCCGGGGACTGATGAACACCGGGGAGCTGTTTTTT. Amino acids: CASRGLMNTGELFF. Based on the CDR3 plus reference TRBV2 and TRBJ2-2, the full variable domain is EPEVTQTPSHQVTQMGQEVILRCVPISNHLYFYWYRQILGQKVEFLVSFYNNEISEKSEIFDDQFSVERPDGSNFTLKIRSTKLEDSAMYFCASRGLMNTGELFFGEGSRLTVL.

This clonotype appeared many times. The chain uses TRBV29-1 and TRBJ2-5; D gene unclear. The CDR3 loop spans 12 amino acids. The germline gives CDR1 SQVTM, CDR2 ANQGSEA. V lost 6 bases to trimming and J lost 1 base, with 9 bases between them. The CDR3 nucleotides read TGCAGCGTCCGAGGCTTCCAAGAGACCCAGTACTTC. It codes for CSVRGFQETQYF.

This clonotype was found many times. J is TRBJ1-5 and V is TRBV7-9; a possible D gene is TRBD1 (5 bases). This CDR3 has 14 amino acids. V gave up 4 bases and J gave up 9 bases, with 16 bases separating them. Per the germline V gene, CDR1 is SEHNR and CDR2 is FQNEAQ (reference sequence). The chain's CDR3 is CASSSDSAFGPQHF. The CDR3 nucleotides read TGTGCCAGCAGCTCTGACAGTGCCTTTGGGCCCCAGCATTTT.

This sequence joins TRBV4-1 and TRBJ1-5; D gene uncertain. The germline gives CDR1 MGHRA, CDR2 YSYEKL. This CDR3 spans 15 amino acids. The V end was cut by 0 bases, the J end by 9 bases, with 15 bases between. In DNA form, the CDR3 reads TGCGCCAGCAGCCAAGAAGAATGGACGGACTCGCCCCAGCATTTT. Its protein is CASSQEEWTDSPQHF.

This clonotype was detected only once. The chain joins TRBV6-5 to TRBJ2-1; D perhaps matches TRBD2 (5 bases). The CDR3 loop spans 14 amino acids. Trimming cost V 6 bases and J 12 bases, with 21 bases left between them. Per germline, CDR1 MNHEY and CDR2 SVGAGI. CDR3: CASSYGVLTDTQFF. The CDR3 nucleotides are TGTGCCAGCAGCTACGGGGTGCTAACAGATACGCAGTTCTTC.

The table lists this clonotype with many counts. V gene TRBV6-1 combines with J gene TRBJ2-7, with 8 positions matching TRBD1. Losses at the gene ends were 7 bases for V and 3 bases for J; bases not matched to a gene: 8. CDR1 is MNHNS, CDR2 SASEGT, per germline. The CDR3 has 14 amino acids. CDR3 nucleotides: TGTGCCAGCAACCAAGGAGGACAGGGCTACGAGCAGTACTTC. It translates to CASNQGGQGYEQYF.

This clonotype has a count of ten or more. V gene TRBV5-1 combines with J gene TRBJ1-1, with no clear D. V was shortened by 4 bases and J by 2 bases, with 6 bases between the two germline ends. The CDR3 runs 12 residues. Germline V gene data show CDR1 as SGHRS and CDR2 as YFSETQ. The DNA of the CDR3 is TGCGCCAGCAGCACCACTAACACTGAAGCTTTCTTT. It codes for CASSTTNTEAFF.

Concerning this clonotype itself: This may be a read error, as it is one base from a much larger clone. The V call is TRBV5-4, the J call TRBJ2-1, with D perhaps being TRBD1 or TRBD2 (5 bases each). Per the germline V gene, CDR1 is SGHNT and CDR2 is YYREEE (reference sequence). This CDR3 contains 13 residues. V shed 5 bases and J shed 4 bases, with 10 bases lying between them. The chain's CDR3 is CASSSDRYNEQFF. Here the CDR3 DNA reads TGTGCCAGCAGTAGCGACAGATACAATGAGCAGTTCTTC.

The V call is TRBV12-2, the J call TRBJ1-5. TRBV12-2 is annotated as a pseudogene. The CDR3 sequence is 16 residues long. DNA for the CDR3: TGTGCAAGTCGCCCTAGGGGGCAGGGCGCGGGTCAGCCCCAGCATTTT. It is translated as CASRPRGQGAGQPQHF.

This clonotype was seen ten or more times. This rearrangement joins TRBV7-2 to TRBJ2-2; D not resolved. The CDR3 is 12 amino acids. Germline V gives CDR1 SGHTA, CDR2 FQGNSA. With 5 bases removed from V and 5 bases from J, the gap between germline ends came to 6 bases. Here the CDR3 DNA reads TGTGCCAGCAGCCATCGGACCGGGGAGCTGTTTTTT. Its translation is CASSHRTGELFF.

This clonotype was counted a single time. The chain combines TRBV15 with TRBJ2-2; no clear D. Trimming shortened V by 3 bases and J by 0 bases, and 5 bases separated the two germline ends. The CDR3 covers 14 residues. The germline CDR1 and CDR2 sequences are LNHNV and YYDKDF (reference sequence). CDR3 sequence (DNA): TGTGCCACCAGCAGGGTCGCGAACACCGGGGAGCTGTTTTTT. It yields the protein CATSRVANTGELFF.

This clonotype has a count of ten or more. V and J are TRBV29-1 and TRBJ2-2, with D unresolved. CDR1 SQVTM and CDR2 ANQGSEA come from the germline V gene. The CDR3 is 13 residues long. V lost 7 bases and J lost 4, with 13 bases in between. The CDR3 loop is CSAMIGFTGELFF. CDR3 DNA: TGCAGCGCTATGATCGGGTTCACCGGGGAGCTGTTTTTT.

The sample holds many counts of this clonotype. The chain links TRBV7-7 to TRBJ2-1, with 15 bases that match TRBD2. The CDR3 loop spans 16 amino acids. J was trimmed by 8 bases and V by 5 bases; bases with no gene match: 7. Germline V CDR1 and CDR2: SSHAT, FNYEAQ (reference sequence). The CDR3 spells CASSLGLAGGPYEQFF. The CDR3 DNA follows: TGTGCCAGCAGCCTAGGACTAGCGGGAGGGCCTTATGAGCAGTTCTTC.

This clonotype was detected ten times or more. The chain employs TRBV10-2 and TRBJ2-7; TRBD1 aligns across 9 bases. Germline CDR1 is WSHSY and CDR2 is SAAADI. V shed 7 bases, J shed 2 bases, and the junction held 6 bases outside the gene matches. The CDR3 contains 14 residues. The CDR3 nucleotides are TGCGCCAGCATGATACAGGGGGCTACCTACGAGCAGTACTTC. It encodes CASMIQGATYEQYF.

This chain uses TRBV20-1 with TRBJ2-1; possible D gene TRBD2, 6 bases. There are 11 residues in the CDR3. Trimming removed 7 bases at V and 15 bases at J, with 19 bases between. Germline CDR1 reads DFQATT; CDR2 reads SNEGSKA (reference sequence). This CDR3 reads CSDTFGGKRFF. The CDR3 DNA sequence: TGCAGTGATACCTTTGGCGGGAAGCGGTTCTTC.

The chain carries TRBV4-1 and TRBJ1-3; unclear D gene. Trimming cost V 0 bases and J 4 bases, with 4 bases left between them. Germline V gives CDR1 MGHRA, CDR2 YSYEKL. CDR3 length: 13 amino acids. CDR3 nucleotide sequence: TGCGCCAGCAGCCAAGAGGGAGGAAACACCATATATTTT. Protein product: CASSQEGGNTIYF.

The table lists this clonotype with many counts. V usage is TRBV28 and J usage is TRBJ2-2, with 13 bases lining up with TRBD2. V shed 5 bases and J 6 bases; nucleotides not matched to a gene: 6. CDR1 MDHEN and CDR2 SYDVKM come from the germline V gene. The CDR3 is 16 residues long. The chain's CDR3 is CASSRLAGGFSGELFF. In nucleotides, the CDR3 is TGTGCCAGCAGTAGACTAGCGGGGGGTTTCTCCGGGGAGCTGTTTTTT.

This clonotype was recorded at least ten times. The gene calls are TRBV20-1 and TRBJ2-1, with 11 bases identical to TRBD1. The V gene end was trimmed by 5 bases and the J gene end by 7 bases; junction bases not matched to a gene: 7. CDR3 length equals 14 residues. Germline V CDR1 and CDR2: DFQATT, SNEGSKA (reference sequence). For the CDR3, the DNA is TGCAGTGCTCGGGACAGGGGGGGTTCGAATGAGCAGTTCTTC. It codes for CSARDRGGSNEQFF.

This clonotype occurred many times. The CDR3 sequence is CASSQPPGRDYEQYF. CDR3 DNA sequence: TGTGCCAGCAGTCAACCCCCGGGTCGGGACTACGAGCAGTACTTC. The V and J genes are TRBV28 and TRBJ2-7, with D maybe TRBD2 (5 bases). V lost 5 bases and J 3 bases, leaving 17 bases between the germline ends. The CDR3 contains 15 residues. Germline V gene data show CDR1 as MDHEN and CDR2 as SYDVKM.

The chain couples TRBV5-1 to TRBJ2-5, with 10 bases that match TRBD2. Germline V gene lookup returns CDR1 SGHRS and CDR2 YFSETQ. The CDR3 consists of 19 residues. After removal of 2 bases from V and 8 bases from J, the junction contained 21 bases not matched to a gene. The CDR3 DNA is TGCGCCAGCAGCTTATACCCCTCCGGGACTAGCGTTAGCACAGATACCCAGTACTTC. Encoded protein: CASSLYPSGTSVSTDTQYF.

The J gene is TRBJ2-1, the V gene TRBV19, with TRBD2 identical over 9 bases. The CDR3 length is 18 residues. V shed 6 bases and J 0 bases; nucleotides not matched to a gene: 12. Germline-derived CDR1 and CDR2 are LNHDA and SQIVND (reference sequence). CDR3: CASSHSSGAYNSYNEQFF. The CDR3 DNA reads as TGTGCCAGTAGCCATTCTAGCGGGGCTTATAACTCCTACAATGAGCAGTTCTTC.

The rearrangement uses TRBV7-6 and TRBJ2-1; TRBD2 aligns across 9 bases. Trimming cost V 0 bases and J 8 bases; bases outside gene matches: 11. The CDR3 length is 17 residues. CDR1 and CDR2 (germline): SGHVS, FNYEAQ. The CDR3 DNA is TGTGCCAGCAGCTTAGCGGACGGCGGGGGGGCGGGGGATGAGCAGTTCTTC. It specifies CASSLADGGGAGDEQFF.

This clonotype was detected many times. The chain employs TRBV12-3 or TRBV12-4 and TRBJ1-5; TRBD1 might be the D (6 bases). There are 15 residues in the CDR3. V shed 0 bases and J shed 4 bases, with 10 bases lying between them. This chain's CDR3 is CASSLAGAGNQPQHF. Here the CDR3 DNA reads TGTGCCAGCAGTTTAGCGGGGGCAGGTAATCAGCCCCAGCATTTT.

This clonotype was found once. The junction shows a germline mismatch at one end, possibly a read error. V and J are TRBV7-6 and TRBJ2-1; 11 bases are shared with TRBD2. The germline V gene encodes CDR1 SGHVS and CDR2 FNYEAQ. The CDR3 is 15 amino acids. CDR3 bases: TGCGCCTGCAGCACTCAGACTAGCGGGGTGAATGAGCAGTTCTTC. Residues: CACSTQTSGVNEQFF.

This clonotype has at least ten counts. This chain uses TRBV7-8 with TRBJ2-3, with a weak D call TRBD1 (5 bases). This CDR3 is 17 amino acids long. Trimming shortened V by 5 bases and J by 0 bases, and 18 bases separated the two germline ends. Germline assignment: CDR1 SGHVS and CDR2 FQNEAQ. This CDR3 reads CASSLRTPTGSTDTQYF. CDR3 bases: TGTGCCAGCAGCCTAAGGACACCCACGGGTAGCACAGATACGCAGTATTTT. The variable domain in full, completed from reference TRBV7-8 and TRBJ2-3, reads GAGVSQSPRYKVAKRGQDVALRCDPISGHVSLFWYQQALGQGPEFLTYFQNEAQLDKSGLPSDRFFAERPEGSVSTLKIQRTQQEDSAVYLCASSLRTPTGSTDTQYFGPGTRLTVL.

This chain connects TRBV7-2 to TRBJ2-7; 11 nucleotides line up with TRBD2. The CDR3 runs 14 residues. Germline CDR1 reads SGHTA; CDR2 reads FQGNSA. Trimming took 6 bases from V and 4 from J; bases not matched to a gene: 5. The CDR3 DNA sequence: TGTGCCAGCAGTCTAGCGGGAGGAGGGTACGAGCAGTACTTC. Amino acid sequence: CASSLAGGGYEQYF.

This chain joins TRBV7-9 and TRBJ2-5, with 8 nucleotides matching TRBD2. CDR3 length: 15 residues. Germline assignment: CDR1 SEHNR and CDR2 FQNEAQ (reference sequence). With 5 bases clipped from V and 4 bases from J, the junction kept 9 bases outside the gene matches. CDR3 DNA sequence: TGTGCCAGCAGCCGAGCGGGAGTGGGGACAGAGACCCAGTACTTC. It translates to CASSRAGVGTETQYF.